Sequencing of this T cell receptor (beta chain) was carried out in a study of human T cells and chemical hapten exposure. Total RNA was isolated from whole blood that had not been fractionated. The germline V and J ends were trimmed by 10 bases and 0 bases, with 17 bases remaining between them. From germline, CDR1 is ENHRY and CDR2 SYGVKD. The CDR3 runs 15 residues. Original handling: Samples had a median of about 96,000 TCRs, ranging roughly 20,000 to 690,600. TCRdb called the 5' RACE reads again in MiXCR, with one record for every CDR3 protein. TCRdb, not the authors, supplied the V and J calls. The data contain 130,000 or so distinct CDR3 sequences, 4.1% of them seen just once; the ten biggest clones take up around 1.5%. At least ten counts were recorded for this clonotype.

The origin of this receptor is a female donor in good health. The V gene is TRBV10-3, the J gene TRBJ2-3; possible D gene TRBD2, 6 bases. CDR3 loop: CATAGRGGSTDTQYF. CDR3 coding DNA: TGTGCCACCGCGGGGCGGGGCGGAAGCACAGATACGCAGTATTTT.